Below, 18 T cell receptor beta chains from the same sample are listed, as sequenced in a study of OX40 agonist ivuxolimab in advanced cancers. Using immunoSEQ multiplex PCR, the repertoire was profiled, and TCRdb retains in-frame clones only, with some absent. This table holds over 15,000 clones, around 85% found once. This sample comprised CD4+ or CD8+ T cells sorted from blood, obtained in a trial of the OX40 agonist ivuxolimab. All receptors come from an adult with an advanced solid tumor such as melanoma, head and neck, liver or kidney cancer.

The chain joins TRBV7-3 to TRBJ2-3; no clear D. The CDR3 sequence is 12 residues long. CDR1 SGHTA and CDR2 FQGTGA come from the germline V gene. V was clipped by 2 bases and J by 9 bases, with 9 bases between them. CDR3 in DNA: TGTGCCAGCAGCTTAGCGGAAGACACGCAGTATTTT. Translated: CASSLAEDTQYF.

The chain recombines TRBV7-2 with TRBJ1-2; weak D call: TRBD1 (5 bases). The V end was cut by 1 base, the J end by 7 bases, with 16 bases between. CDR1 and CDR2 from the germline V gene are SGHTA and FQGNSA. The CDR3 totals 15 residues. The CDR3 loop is CASSLGVFRAAGYTF. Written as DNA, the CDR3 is TGTGCCAGCAGCTTAGGCGTTTTCAGGGCGGCTGGCTACACCTTC.

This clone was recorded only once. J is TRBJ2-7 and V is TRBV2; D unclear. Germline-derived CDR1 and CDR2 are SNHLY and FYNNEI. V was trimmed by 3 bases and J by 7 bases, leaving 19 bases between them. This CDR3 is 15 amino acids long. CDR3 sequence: CASSDKALFDGEQYF. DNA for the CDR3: TGTGCCAGCAGTGACAAGGCCTTATTCGACGGAGAGCAGTACTTC.

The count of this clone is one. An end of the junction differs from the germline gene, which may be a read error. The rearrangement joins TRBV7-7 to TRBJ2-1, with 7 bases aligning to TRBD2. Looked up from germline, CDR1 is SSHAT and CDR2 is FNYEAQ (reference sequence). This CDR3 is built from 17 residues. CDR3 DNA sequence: TGTGCTAGCAGCCCGGGACTTCTGGGGGGGTCCTACAATGAGCAGTTCTTC. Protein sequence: CASSPGLLGGSYNEQFF.

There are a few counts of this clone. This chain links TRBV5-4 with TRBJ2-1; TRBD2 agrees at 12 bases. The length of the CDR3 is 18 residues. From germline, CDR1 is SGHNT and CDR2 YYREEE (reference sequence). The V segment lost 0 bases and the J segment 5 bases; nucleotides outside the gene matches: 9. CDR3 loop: CASSLAWTSGASNNEQFF. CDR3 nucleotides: TGTGCCAGCAGCTTGGCTTGGACTAGCGGGGCTTCGAACAATGAGCAGTTCTTC.

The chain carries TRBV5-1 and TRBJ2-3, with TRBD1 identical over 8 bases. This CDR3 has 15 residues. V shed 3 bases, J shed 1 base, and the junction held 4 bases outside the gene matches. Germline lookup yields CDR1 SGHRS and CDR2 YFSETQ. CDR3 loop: CASSSQGERTDTQYF. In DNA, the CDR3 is TGCGCCAGCAGCTCACAGGGGGAGCGCACAGATACGCAGTATTTT.

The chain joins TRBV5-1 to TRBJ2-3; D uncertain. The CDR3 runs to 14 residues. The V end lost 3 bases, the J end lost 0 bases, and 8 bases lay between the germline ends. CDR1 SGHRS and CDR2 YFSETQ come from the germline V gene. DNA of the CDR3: TGCGCCAGCAGCTCGGAGAGGAGCACAGATACGCAGTATTTT. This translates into CASSSERSTDTQYF.

The CDR3 region is CASSLRVAGLGGSYNEQFF. CDR3 bases: TGTGCCAGCAGCTTAAGAGTAGCGGGACTAGGAGGGTCCTACAATGAGCAGTTCTTC. The chain joins TRBV11-2 to TRBJ2-1; TRBD2 matches at 8 bases. In germline, CDR1 is SGHAT, CDR2 FQNNGV. Unmatched junction bases numbered 13, after V lost 2 bases and J lost 1 base. The CDR3 is made up of 19 amino acids.

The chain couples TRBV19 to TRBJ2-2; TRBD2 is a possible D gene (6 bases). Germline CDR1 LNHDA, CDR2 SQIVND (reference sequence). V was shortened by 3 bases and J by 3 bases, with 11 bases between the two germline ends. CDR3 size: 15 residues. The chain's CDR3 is CASSMSGLYTGELFF. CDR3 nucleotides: TGTGCCAGTAGTATGTCGGGACTGTACACCGGGGAGCTGTTTTTT.

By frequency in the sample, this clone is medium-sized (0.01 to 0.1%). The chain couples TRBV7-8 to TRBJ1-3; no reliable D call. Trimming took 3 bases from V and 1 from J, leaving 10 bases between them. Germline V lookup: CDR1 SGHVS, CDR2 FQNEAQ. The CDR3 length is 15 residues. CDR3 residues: CASSFGEASGNTIYF. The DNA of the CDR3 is TGTGCCAGCAGCTTTGGCGAGGCGTCTGGAAACACCATATATTTT. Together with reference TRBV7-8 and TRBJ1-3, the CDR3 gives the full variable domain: GAGVSQSPRYKVAKRGQDVALRCDPISGHVSLFWYQQALGQGPEFLTYFQNEAQLDKSGLPSDRFFAERPEGSVSTLKIQRTQQEDSAVYLCASSFGEASGNTIYFGEGSWLTVV.

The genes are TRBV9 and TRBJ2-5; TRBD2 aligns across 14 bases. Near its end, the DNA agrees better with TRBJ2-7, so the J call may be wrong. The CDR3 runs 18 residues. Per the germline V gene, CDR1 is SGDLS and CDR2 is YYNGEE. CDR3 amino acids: CASSPTTSGRASPYEQYF. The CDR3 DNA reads TGTGCCAGCAGCCCAACGACTAGCGGGAGGGCCAGTCCCTACGAGCAGTACTTC.

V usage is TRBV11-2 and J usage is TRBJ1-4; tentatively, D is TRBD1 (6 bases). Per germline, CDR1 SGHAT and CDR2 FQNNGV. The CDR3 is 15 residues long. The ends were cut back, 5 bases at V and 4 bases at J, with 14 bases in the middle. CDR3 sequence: CASSTGLRDNEKLFF. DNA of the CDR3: TGTGCCAGCAGCACAGGGTTGAGGGATAATGAAAAACTGTTTTTT.

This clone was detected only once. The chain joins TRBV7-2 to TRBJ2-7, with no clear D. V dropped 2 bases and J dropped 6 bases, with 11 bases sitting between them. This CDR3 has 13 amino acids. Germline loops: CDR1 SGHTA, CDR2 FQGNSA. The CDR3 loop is CASSLSPTREQYF. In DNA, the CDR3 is TGTGCCAGCAGCTTATCCCCCACCCGCGAGCAGTACTTC.

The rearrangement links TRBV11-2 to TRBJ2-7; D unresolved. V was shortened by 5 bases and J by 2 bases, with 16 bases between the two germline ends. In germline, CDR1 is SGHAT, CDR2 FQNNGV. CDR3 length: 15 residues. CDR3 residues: CASSLRWQRTYEQYF. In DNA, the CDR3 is TGTGCCAGCAGCCTTCGATGGCAGAGGACCTACGAGCAGTACTTC.

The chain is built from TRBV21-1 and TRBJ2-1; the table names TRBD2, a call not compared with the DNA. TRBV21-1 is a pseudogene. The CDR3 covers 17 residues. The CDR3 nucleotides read TGTGCCAGCAGCAAAGCAGAAGAGCGGGCCTCCAGACGTGAGCAGTTCTTC. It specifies CASSKAEERASRREQFF.

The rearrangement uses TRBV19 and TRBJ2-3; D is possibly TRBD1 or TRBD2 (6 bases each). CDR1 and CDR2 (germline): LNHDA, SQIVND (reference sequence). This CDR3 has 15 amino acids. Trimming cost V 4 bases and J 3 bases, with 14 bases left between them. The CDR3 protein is CASSSPGAFTDTQYF. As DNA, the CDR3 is TGTGCCAGTAGTAGTCCGGGGGCCTTTACAGATACGCAGTATTTT.

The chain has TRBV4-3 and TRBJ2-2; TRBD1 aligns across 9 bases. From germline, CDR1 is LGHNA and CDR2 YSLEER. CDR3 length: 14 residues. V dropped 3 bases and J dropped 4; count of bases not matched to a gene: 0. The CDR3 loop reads CASSQTGGTGELFF. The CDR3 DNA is TGCGCCAGCAGCCAGACAGGGGGCACCGGGGAGCTGTTTTTT.

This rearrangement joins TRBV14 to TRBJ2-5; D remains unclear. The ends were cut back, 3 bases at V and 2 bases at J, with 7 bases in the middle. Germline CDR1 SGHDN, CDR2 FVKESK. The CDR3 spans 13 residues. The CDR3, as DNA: TGTGCCAGCAGCCAGGCAGGACAAGAGACCCAGTACTTC. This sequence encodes CASSQAGQETQYF.